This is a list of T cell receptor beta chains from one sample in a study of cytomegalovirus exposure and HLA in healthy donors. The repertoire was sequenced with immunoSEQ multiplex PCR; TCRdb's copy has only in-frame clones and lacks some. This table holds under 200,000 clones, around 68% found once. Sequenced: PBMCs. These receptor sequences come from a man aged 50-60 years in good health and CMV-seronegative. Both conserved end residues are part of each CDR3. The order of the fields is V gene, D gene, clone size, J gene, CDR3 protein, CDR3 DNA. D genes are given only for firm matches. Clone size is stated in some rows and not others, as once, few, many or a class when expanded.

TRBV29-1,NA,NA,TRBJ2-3,CSVRGSTDTQYF,TGCAGCGTTCGCGGGTCCACAGATACGCAGTATTTT
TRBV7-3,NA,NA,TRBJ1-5,CASSVTGNQPQHF,TGTGCCAGCAGCGTTACAGGGAATCAGCCCCAGCATTTT
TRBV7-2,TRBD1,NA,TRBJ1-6,CASSLAQGANNSPLHF,TGTGCCAGCAGCTTAGCGCAGGGGGCAAATAATTCACCCCTCCACTTT
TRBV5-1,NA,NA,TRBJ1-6,CASSPRGENSPLHF,TGCGCCAGCAGCCCCCGAGGAGAGAATTCACCCCTCCACTTT
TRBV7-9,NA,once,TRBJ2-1,CASSIQVVNEQFF,TGTGCCAGCAGCATACAGGTCGTCAATGAGCAGTTCTTC
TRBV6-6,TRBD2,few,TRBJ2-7,CASIATSGGYEQYF,TGTGCCAGCATTGCGACTAGCGGGGGCTACGAGCAGTACTTC
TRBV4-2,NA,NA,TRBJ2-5,CASSQAILIQETQYF,TGTGCCAGCAGCCAGGCAATATTGATCCAAGAGACCCAGTACTTC
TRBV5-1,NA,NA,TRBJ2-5,CASSLEKSGTRETQYF,TGCGCCAGCAGCTTGGAGAAATCCGGGACAAGGGAGACCCAGTACTTC
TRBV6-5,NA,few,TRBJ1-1,CASSEVGGYTEAFF,TGTGCCAGCAGTGAAGTAGGAGGGTACACTGAAGCTTTCTTT
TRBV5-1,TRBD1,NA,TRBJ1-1,CASSGGTVANTEAFF,TGCGCCAGCAGCGGGGGGACAGTCGCGAACACTGAAGCTTTCTTT
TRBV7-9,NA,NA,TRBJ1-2,CASSRDGYGYTF,TGTGCCAGCAGCCGCGATGGCTATGGCTACACCTTC
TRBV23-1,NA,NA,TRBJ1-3,CASIKPTGFSGNTIYF,TGCGCCAGCATCAAACCGACAGGTTTCTCTGGAAACACCATATATTTT
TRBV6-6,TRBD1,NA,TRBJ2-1,CASSYGTGKAEQFF,TGTGCCAGCAGTTACGGGACAGGGAAGGCTGAGCAGTTCTTC
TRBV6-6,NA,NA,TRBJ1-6,CASSGQTDNSPLHF,TGTGCCAGCAGTGGTCAGACTGATAATTCACCCCTCCACTTT
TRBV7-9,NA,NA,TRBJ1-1,CASSQTQNPNTEAFF,TGTGCCAGCAGTCAAACACAGAACCCGAACACTGAAGCTTTCTTT
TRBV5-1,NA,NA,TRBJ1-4,CASSLGRGNEKLFF,TGCGCCAGCAGCTTGGGCAGGGGTAATGAAAAACTGTTTTTT
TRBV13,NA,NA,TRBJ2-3,CASSLLGAGSTDTQYF,TGTGCCAGCAGCTTATTGGGGGCAGGGAGCACAGATACGCAGTATTTT
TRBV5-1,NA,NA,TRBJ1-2,CASSRLYRDLYGYTF,TGCGCCAGCAGCCGACTCTACAGGGACCTCTATGGCTACACCTTC
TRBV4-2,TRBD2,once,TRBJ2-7,CASSYGIIAGTSYEQYF,TGTGCCAGCAGCTACGGGATAATAGCGGGGACCTCCTACGAGCAGTACTTC
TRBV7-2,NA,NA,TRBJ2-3,CASSRAGLTDTQYF,TGTGCCAGCAGCCGGGCGGGCCTCACAGATACGCAGTATTTT
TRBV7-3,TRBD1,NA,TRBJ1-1,CASSATGANTEAFF,TGTGCCAGCAGCGCCACAGGGGCCAACACTGAAGCTTTCTTT
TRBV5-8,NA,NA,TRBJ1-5,CASSVRGPSQPQHF,TGTGCCAGCAGCGTCAGGGGCCCAAGTCAGCCCCAGCATTTT
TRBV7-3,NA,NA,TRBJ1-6,CASSLGQTRSPLHF,TGTGCCAGCAGCTTAGGACAAACCCGCTCACCCCTCCACTTT
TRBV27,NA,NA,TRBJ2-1,CASSTRALANEQFF,TGTGCCAGCAGCACTAGAGCATTGGCGAATGAGCAGTTCTTC
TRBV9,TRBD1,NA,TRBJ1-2,CASSPTGGYGYTF,TGTGCCAGCAGCCCAACAGGGGGCTATGGCTACACCTTC
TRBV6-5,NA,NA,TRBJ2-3,CASSYSRVTDTQYF,TGTGCCAGCAGTTACAGCAGGGTCACAGATACGCAGTATTTT
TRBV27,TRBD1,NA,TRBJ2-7,CASSWDRVSYEQYF,TGTGCCAGCAGCTGGGACAGGGTGTCCTACGAGCAGTACTTC
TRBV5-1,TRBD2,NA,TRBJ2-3,CASSMTSGGPDTQYF,TGCGCCAGCAGCATGACTAGCGGGGGTCCAGATACGCAGTATTTT
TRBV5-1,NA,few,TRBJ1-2,CASSPNYNGPGGYGYTF,TGCGCCAGCAGCCCAAATTACAACGGGCCGGGAGGCTATGGCTACACCTTC
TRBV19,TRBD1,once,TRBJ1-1,CASSIGQGMDTEAFF,TGTGCCAGTAGTATAGGACAGGGGATGGACACTGAAGCTTTCTTT
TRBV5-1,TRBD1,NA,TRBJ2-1,CASSLASGTGQPEQFF,TGCGCCAGCAGCTTGGCCTCGGGGACAGGTCAACCTGAGCAGTTCTTC
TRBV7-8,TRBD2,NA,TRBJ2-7,CASSLAGGNEQYF,TGTGCCAGCAGCTTAGCGGGAGGGAACGAGCAGTACTTC
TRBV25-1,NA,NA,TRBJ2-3,CASSEPGRTDTQYF,TGTGCCAGCAGTGAACCAGGGCGCACAGATACGCAGTATTTT
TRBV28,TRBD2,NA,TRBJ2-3,CVSSGSGGALGTDTQYF,TGTGTCAGCAGTGGTAGCGGGGGGGCATTAGGCACAGATACGCAGTATTTT
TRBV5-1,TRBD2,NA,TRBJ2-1,CASRVGLAGDEQFF,TGCGCCAGCAGGGTGGGACTAGCGGGGGACGAGCAGTTCTTC
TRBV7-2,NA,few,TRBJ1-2,CASSLVGDFGYGYTF,TGTGCCAGCAGCTTAGTTGGGGACTTCGGCTATGGCTACACCTTC